This T cell receptor beta chain appears in the sequencing data of a study of beta chain features in type 1 diabetes. The junction had 9 bases not matched to a gene; V was cut back by 4 bases and J by 4 bases. The CDR3 is 16 amino acids. The germline CDR1 and CDR2 sequences are SGHVS and FQNEAQ. Overall study results and limits: When VDJ junctions were examined, type 1 diabetes patients showed fewer insertions and more deletions. Whether TCRB rearrangement is influenced by HLA type went unresolved here. Moderately but significantly shorter TCRB CDR3s were found in Type 1 diabetes patients in all four CD4+ subsets.

What was sequenced were expressed TCRB transcripts, since all of the isolated RNA had been reverse transcribed. Assay: immunoSEQ multiplex PCR; the TCRdb copy retains only in-frame clones and omits some. The sample lists 200,000 to 250,000 clones, around 16% seen once, with about 0.085% in the top ten. This clone was found a few times. No antigen is known for it. This rearrangement joins TRBV7-8 to TRBJ2-7; 11 nucleotides match TRBD1. The sample taken for sequencing was naive CD4+ T cells from blood. The TCR comes from a man in his thirties or forties with type 1 diabetes. CDR3 sequence (DNA): TGTGCCAGCAGCTCCCCGTGGGACAGGGGGAGGTACGAGCAGTACTTC. Protein: CASSSPWDRGRYEQYF.